The 6 T cell receptor beta chains reported below all come from one sample, sequenced in a study of blood T cells in healthy people across ages. Using a J-beta primer mix together with a sample-barcoded 5' primer, a second PCR was run for about 6 to 11 cycles. Each CDR3 protein is one row after TCRdb ran MiXCR on the 5' RACE reads. The data contain some 1,800,000 distinct CDR3 sequences, more than 35% of them singletons. What was sequenced was blood. The receptor source for this set is a human donor in good health.

This chain uses TRBV5-5 with TRBJ1-5, with D possibly matching TRBD1 (5 bases). In germline, CDR1 is SGHKS, CDR2 YYEKEE (reference sequence). The CDR3 spans 16 residues. The V and J ends lost 4 bases and 0 bases respectively, with 14 bases between them. CDR3 nucleotides: TGTGCCAGCAGCGTCGGGACCTGGGTTAGCAATCAGCCCCAGCATTTT. Its protein product is CASSVGTWVSNQPQHF.

This clonotype occurred a few times. The chain employs TRBV5-1 and TRBJ2-7, with a possible D match to TRBD2 (6 bases). V dropped 4 bases and J dropped 3 bases, with 17 bases sitting between them. CDR1 and CDR2 from the germline V gene are SGHRS and YFSETQ. CDR3 length equals 15 residues. The CDR3 protein is CASSLLPEGRYEQYF. Here the CDR3 DNA reads TGCGCCAGCAGCCTCCTCCCGGAGGGCCGCTACGAGCAGTACTTC.

This chain uses TRBV12-3 or TRBV12-4 with TRBJ2-3, with a weak D call TRBD2 (7 bases). Trimming removed 5 bases from V and 2 bases from J, with 23 bases in between. This CDR3 contains 18 residues. The CDR3 loop reads CASSLGGALHLNTDTQYF. In nucleotides, the CDR3 is TGTGCCAGCAGTCTAGGGGGGGCCTTACACCTAAACACAGATACGCAGTATTTT.

This clonotype has ten or more counts. The genes are TRBV5-6 and TRBJ2-7; 10 positions match TRBD2. The germline CDR1 and CDR2 sequences are SGHDT and YYEEEE. V lost 3 bases to trimming and J lost 2 bases; unmatched junction nucleotides: 5. The CDR3 consists of 15 residues. The CDR3 DNA sequence: TGTGCCAGCAGCTCTCGACTAGCGGGCCCCTACGAGCAGTACTTC. Protein product: CASSSRLAGPYEQYF.

Only a few counts were recorded for this clonotype. This chain joins TRBV9 and TRBJ2-7; D is unresolved. Germline CDR1 reads SGDLS; CDR2 reads YYNGEE. This CDR3 contains 13 residues. Deletions cut 1 base from V and 0 bases from J, with 5 bases between. CDR3 nucleotide sequence: TGTGCCAGCAGCGTATCCCCCTCCTACGAGCAGTACTTC. As protein: CASSVSPSYEQYF.

The gene calls are TRBV3-1 and TRBJ1-2, with TRBD1 identical over 8 bases. V dropped 3 bases and J dropped 3; count of bases not matched to a gene: 9. The CDR3 is made up of 16 amino acids. The germline V gene encodes CDR1 LGHDT and CDR2 YNNKEL (reference sequence). CDR3 in amino acids: CASSQTGQDLYYGYTF. The CDR3 DNA is TGTGCCAGCAGCCAGACGGGACAGGACTTATACTATGGCTACACCTTC.